One sample yielded the 22 T cell receptor beta chains listed below, sequenced in a study of T cells in Graves' hyperthyroidism and ophthalmopathy. RNA transcripts gave rise to amplified TCR beta CDR3 regions. The HTBI set primed first-round TCR CDR3 RT-PCR. One entry per CDR3 protein, called by TCRdb with MiXCR from the multiplex PCR reads. The sample records about 480,000 distinct CDR3 sequences, approximately 15% being singletons. Sequenced: blood. The receptor set was obtained from a woman aged 18-29 years with Graves' hyperthyroidism.

V is TRBV11-2 and J is TRBJ2-7; 11 bases line up with TRBD2. Germline loops: CDR1 SGHAT, CDR2 FQNNGV. The CDR3 covers 16 residues. V lost 6 bases to trimming and J lost 4 bases; unmatched junction nucleotides: 11. The CDR3 DNA sequence: TGTGCCAGCAGAACTTCCCTCACTAGCGGGAGATACGAGCAGTACTTC. Translated, it gives CASRTSLTSGRYEQYF.

This clonotype was observed many times. The rearrangement joins TRBV6-5 to TRBJ2-2; 8 positions match TRBD2. There are 18 residues in the CDR3. Germline V lookup: CDR1 MNHEY, CDR2 SVGAGI. Trimming took 2 bases from V and 1 from J; bases not matched to a gene: 9. The CDR3 DNA follows: TGTGCCAGCAGTTACGCCACTAGCGGCACCCAGAACACCGGGGAGCTGTTTTTT. Encoded protein: CASSYATSGTQNTGELFF.

This clonotype was counted between two and nine times. DNA of the CDR3: TGTGCCAGTAGTCTCTCCGCCGGGACAGGCGATACGCAGTATTTT. Translation: CASSLSAGTGDTQYF. The rearrangement links TRBV19 to TRBJ2-3; TRBD1 matches 8 bases. Germline V lookup: CDR1 LNHDA, CDR2 SQIVND (reference sequence). Losses at the gene ends were 5 bases for V and 6 bases for J; bases not matched to a gene: 10. This CDR3 has 15 amino acids.

The CDR3 nucleotides are TGCAGCGTTGAAAGCAGGGTGGGCACTGAAGCTTTCTTT. Its protein product is CSVESRVGTEAFF. The rearrangement links TRBV29-1 to TRBJ1-1; D may be TRBD1 (5 bases). The V end lost 2 bases, the J end lost 4 bases, and 11 bases lay between the germline ends. This CDR3 has 13 amino acids. CDR1 is SQVTM and CDR2 is ANQGSEA in the germline V gene.

The chain links TRBV20-1 to TRBJ2-4, with 9 nucleotides matching TRBD2. The CDR3 sequence is 15 residues long. CDR1 DFQATT and CDR2 SNEGSKA come from the germline V gene (reference sequence). The ends lost 2 bases at V and 6 bases at J; junction bases unmatched: 8. The CDR3 here is CSARLSGLAGNIQYF. CDR3 in DNA: TGCAGTGCTAGACTCTCGGGACTAGCTGGAAACATTCAGTACTTC.

This sequence joins TRBV7-9 and TRBJ2-1; perhaps TRBD1 as D (10 bases). The ends were cut back, 3 bases at V and 7 bases at J, with 25 bases in the middle. The V gene's germline CDR1 is SEHNR and CDR2 FQNEAQ (reference sequence). The CDR3 covers 18 residues. The CDR3 DNA sequence: TGTGCCAGCAGCTTGGGACAGGGGAGAGCGGGAGGTGAGAATGAGCAGTTCTTC. This encodes CASSLGQGRAGGENEQFF.

This chain uses TRBV3-1 with TRBJ1-5, with TRBD1 matching over 9 bases. The CDR3 is 16 residues long. V was pared by 3 bases and J by 7 bases, with 10 bases of the junction left unmatched. Per germline, CDR1 LGHDT and CDR2 YNNKEL (reference sequence). CDR3 in amino acids: CASSHLDRGVRQPQHF. Written as DNA, the CDR3 is TGTGCCAGCAGCCACCTGGACAGGGGAGTTCGGCAGCCCCAGCATTTT.

V gene TRBV11-2 combines with J gene TRBJ2-3, with TRBD2 identical over 9 bases. J gave up 6 bases and V 4 bases, and 8 bases lay outside the gene matches. The germline V gene encodes CDR1 SGHAT and CDR2 FQNNGV. The CDR3 is 15 amino acids. This CDR3 is CASSSISGRSDTQYF. For the CDR3, the DNA is TGTGCCAGCAGCTCGATTAGCGGGAGATCCGATACGCAGTATTTT.

This clonotype was seen many times. The rearrangement joins TRBV9 to TRBJ2-2; a possible D gene is TRBD2 (5 bases). CDR1 and CDR2 (germline): SGDLS, YYNGEE. Trimming removed 0 bases at V and 5 bases at J, with 5 bases between. The CDR3 loop spans 13 amino acids. This CDR3 reads CASSVGGTGELFF. As DNA, the CDR3 is TGTGCCAGCAGCGTAGGAGGGACCGGGGAGCTGTTTTTT.

This clonotype has just a few counts. The rearrangement joins TRBV28 to TRBJ2-1; D uncertain. Germline V gene data show CDR1 as MDHEN and CDR2 as SYDVKM. The CDR3 covers 14 residues. V lost 7 bases to trimming and J lost 7 bases, with 17 bases between them. CDR3 amino acids: CASTRPQRGNEQFF. CDR3 coding DNA: TGTGCCAGCACTCGACCCCAGCGAGGAAATGAGCAGTTCTTC.

This clonotype appeared a few times. The rearrangement links TRBV24-1 to TRBJ2-7; TRBD1 matches at 7 bases. The germline CDR1 and CDR2 sequences are KGHDR and SFDVKD. The CDR3 covers 15 residues. After removal of 0 bases from V and 6 bases from J, the junction contained 7 bases not matched to a gene. CDR3 nucleotide sequence: TGTGCCACCAGTGATTTGAGGTCAGGGGACAGCGAGCAGTACTTC. Encoded protein: CATSDLRSGDSEQYF.

This clonotype was counted ten times or more. CDR3 in amino acids: CSARIPGQGSYEQYF. CDR3 bases: TGCAGTGCTAGAATTCCGGGACAGGGCTCCTACGAGCAGTACTTC. The chain is built from TRBV20-1 and TRBJ2-7; TRBD1 agrees at 9 bases. The CDR3 spans 15 residues. The V gene's germline CDR1 is DFQATT and CDR2 SNEGSKA (reference sequence). Germline trimming cut 2 bases from V and 0 bases from J; bases unmatched to any gene: 5.

This clonotype was recorded many times. The chain is built from TRBV14 and TRBJ2-7, with 10 bases identical to TRBD2. Germline-derived CDR1 and CDR2 are SGHDN and FVKESK. The V gene end was trimmed by 2 bases and the J gene end by 2 bases; junction bases not matched to a gene: 3. The CDR3 extends over 15 amino acids. The CDR3 protein is CASSQTSGTTYEQYF. The CDR3 DNA sequence: TGTGCCAGCAGCCAAACTAGCGGGACAACCTACGAGCAGTACTTC.

This clonotype appeared many times. This chain's CDR3 is CASTPAGTEAFF. The CDR3 nucleotides read TGTGCCAGCACCCCTGCGGGGACTGAAGCTTTCTTT. The chain couples TRBV19 to TRBJ1-1; D is uncertain. The CDR3 spans 12 residues. With 9 bases removed from V and 5 bases from J, the gap between germline ends came to 13 bases. Looked up from germline, CDR1 is LNHDA and CDR2 is SQIVND (reference sequence). The full variable domain, its missing parts supplied by reference TRBV19 and TRBJ1-1, is DGGITQSPKYLFRKEGQNVTLSCEQNLNHDAMYWYRQDPGQGLRLIYYSQIVNDFQKGDIAEGYSVSREKKESFPLTVTSAQKNPTAFYLCASTPAGTEAFFGQGTRLTVV.

This clonotype has at least ten counts. The chain has TRBV10-3 and TRBJ2-3; 11 bases map to TRBD2. The CDR3 has 18 amino acids. From germline, CDR1 is ENHRY and CDR2 SYGVKD. With V trimmed by 4 bases and J by 3 bases, 12 bases remained unmatched. CDR3 bases: TGTGCCATCAGTGGTACTAGCGGGAGACGTCGATTAACAGATACGCAGTATTTT. Protein product: CAISGTSGRRRLTDTQYF.

The chain couples TRBV6-1 to TRBJ1-1; D not certain. V dropped 2 bases and J dropped 3 bases, with 19 bases sitting between them. CDR3 size: 17 residues. The germline V gene has CDR1 MNHNS and CDR2 SASEGT. DNA for the CDR3: TGTGCCAGCAGTGAATACCCTGAGTACGCACGGGACACTGAAGCTTTCTTT. Its protein product is CASSEYPEYARDTEAFF.

The table lists this clonotype with many counts. The CDR3: CAWSAWGGSTEAFF. Written as DNA, the CDR3 is TGTGCCTGGAGTGCCTGGGGGGGGTCCACTGAAGCTTTCTTT. The chain links TRBV30 to TRBJ1-1; perhaps TRBD1 as D (5 bases). CDR1 is GTSNPN, CDR2 SVGIG, per germline (reference sequence). The V end was cut by 1 base, the J end by 4 bases, with 13 bases between. This CDR3 is built from 14 residues.

This clonotype was observed a few times. The chain links TRBV20-1 to TRBJ1-3; D remains ambiguous. V was pared by 1 base and J by 4 bases, with 5 bases between. The CDR3 has 12 amino acids. Germline V gives CDR1 DFQATT, CDR2 SNEGSKA (reference sequence). The DNA for the CDR3 is TGCAGTGCTAGAGGAGGGGGAAACACCATATATTTT. It translates to CSARGGGNTIYF.

This clonotype was counted a few times. A much larger clone sits a single nucleotide away, making a read error possible. CDR3 DNA sequence: TGCAGTGCTAGACCTAGCCCGAACACCGTGGAGCTGTTTTTT. Its translation is CSARPSPNTVELFF. V gene TRBV20-1 combines with J gene TRBJ2-2; a weak D match, TRBD2 (5 bases). Germline V gives CDR1 DFQATT, CDR2 SNEGSKA (reference sequence). The CDR3 totals 14 residues.

This clonotype was detected many times. This chain uses TRBV3-1 with TRBJ1-2; D is unclear. This CDR3 has 14 residues. CDR1 LGHDT and CDR2 YNNKEL come from the germline V gene (reference sequence). The V and J ends lost 1 base and 4 bases respectively, with 10 bases between them. The CDR3 DNA sequence: TGTGCCAGCAGCCAAGGGCAGATCTTCTATGGCTACACCTTC. Protein: CASSQGQIFYGYTF.

The chain combines TRBV15 with TRBJ1-5, with D possibly TRBD1 on 5 matching bases. Trimming removed 7 bases at V and 6 bases at J, with 10 bases between. The CDR3 loop spans 12 amino acids. CDR1 and CDR2 from the germline V gene are LNHNV and YYDKDF (reference sequence). In nucleotides, the CDR3 is TGTGCCACCACCGGGGGAAGTCAGCCCCAGCATTTT. This translates into CATTGGSQPQHF.

This clonotype was seen a handful of times. The chain employs TRBV4-1 and TRBJ1-3; 7 bases fit TRBD1. The CDR3 is 20 residues long. Germline-derived CDR1 and CDR2 are MGHRA and YSYEKL. With 5 bases clipped from V and 4 bases from J, the junction kept 23 bases outside the gene matches. The CDR3 region is CASSLYPRTGRSGAGNTIYF. The CDR3 DNA sequence: TGCGCCAGCAGCTTATATCCGAGGACAGGCCGTAGCGGGGCGGGAAACACCATATATTTT.